This TCR beta chain came from a study of technical replicates of blood from several donors. Produced via immunoSEQ multiplex PCR; TCRdb's table is partial and in-frame only. The sample holds around 80,000 clones, roughly 90% seen once. The length of the CDR3 is 15 residues. Germline assignment: CDR1 SNHLY and CDR2 FYNNEI. J gave up 5 bases and V 4 bases, and 7 bases lay outside the gene matches. Sequencing used T cells isolated from PBMCs. The V call is TRBV2, the J call TRBJ2-7; 11 bases are shared with TRBD2. The receptor was derived from a human donor in good health. The CDR3 nucleotides read TGTGCCAGCAGTGTCTATACTAGCGGGAGTGACGAGCAGTACTTC. This sequence encodes CASSVYTSGSDEQYF.